This T cell receptor (beta chain) was recovered during a study of blood T cells in healthy people across ages. Germline V gene data show CDR1 as SGDLS and CDR2 as YYNGEE. V lost 3 bases, J lost 0 bases, and 14 bases lay in between. The length of the CDR3 is 16 residues. General study findings and limits: CMV status of donors was not determined, possibly confounding expanded clonotype changes. Among T cells, TCR beta diversity per million cells dropped roughly linearly as age rose.

Through a sample-barcoded 5' primer and a J-beta primer mix, a second PCR was run for roughly 6 to 11 cycles. TCRdb recomputed calls from the 5' RACE reads with MiXCR, one row per CDR3 protein. The sample consists of approximately 1,000,000 distinct CDR3 sequences, more than 40% of them appearing once. This clonotype turned up a few times. Its target is not known. Source material: blood. The rearrangement uses TRBV9 and TRBJ2-3; D possibly corresponds to TRBD1 (6 bases). The receptor was derived from a woman aged 55-70 years in good health. CDR3 coding DNA: TGTGCCAGCAGCGAGAAGACAGGCACTAGCACAGATACGCAGTATTTT. Its protein product is CASSEKTGTSTDTQYF.